This record concerns one T cell receptor (beta chain) sequence. CDR1 MDHEN and CDR2 SYDVKM come from the germline V gene. The CDR3 extends over 17 amino acids. Unmatched junction bases numbered 9, after V lost 4 bases and J lost 7 bases. This entry comes from a study of shared clonotypes between healthy human individuals. Samples underwent the assay at deep level. The table came from immunoSEQ multiplex PCR; TCRdb's copy has only in-frame clones and leaves some out. This table holds 150,000 to 200,000 clones, 85% to 95% found once. The chain is built from TRBV28 and TRBJ1-6; 11 bases agree with TRBD1. Sequences were obtained from naive CD4+ T cells sorted from blood. Subset defined: CD45RA+ positively selected. The sequence came from a woman aged 25 to 45 in good health. The CDR3 protein is CASSSHGQGAKNSPLHF. The CDR3 DNA is TGTGCCAGCAGTTCTCACGGACAGGGGGCAAAAAATTCACCCCTCCACTTT.